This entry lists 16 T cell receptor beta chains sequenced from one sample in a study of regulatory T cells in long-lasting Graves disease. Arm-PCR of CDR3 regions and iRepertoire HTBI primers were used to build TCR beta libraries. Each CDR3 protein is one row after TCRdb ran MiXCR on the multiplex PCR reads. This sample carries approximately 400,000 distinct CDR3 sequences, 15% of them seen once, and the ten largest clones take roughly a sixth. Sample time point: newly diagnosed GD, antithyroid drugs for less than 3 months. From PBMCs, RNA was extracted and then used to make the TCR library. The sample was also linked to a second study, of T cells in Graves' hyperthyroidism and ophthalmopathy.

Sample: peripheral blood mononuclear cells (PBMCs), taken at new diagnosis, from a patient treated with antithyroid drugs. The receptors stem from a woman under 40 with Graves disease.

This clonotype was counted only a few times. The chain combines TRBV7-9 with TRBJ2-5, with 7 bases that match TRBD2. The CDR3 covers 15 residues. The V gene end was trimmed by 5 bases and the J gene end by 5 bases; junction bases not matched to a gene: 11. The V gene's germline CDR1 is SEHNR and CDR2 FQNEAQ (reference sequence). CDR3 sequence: CASSKGGSSKETQYF. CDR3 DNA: TGTGCCAGCAGCAAAGGCGGGAGCTCGAAGGAGACCCAGTACTTC.

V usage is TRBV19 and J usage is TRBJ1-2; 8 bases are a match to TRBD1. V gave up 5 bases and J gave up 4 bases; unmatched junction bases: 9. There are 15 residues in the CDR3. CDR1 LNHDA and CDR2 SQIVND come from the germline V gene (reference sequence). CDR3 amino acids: CASSLQDRDGYGYTF. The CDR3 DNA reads TGTGCCAGTAGTCTCCAGGACAGGGACGGCTATGGCTACACCTTC.

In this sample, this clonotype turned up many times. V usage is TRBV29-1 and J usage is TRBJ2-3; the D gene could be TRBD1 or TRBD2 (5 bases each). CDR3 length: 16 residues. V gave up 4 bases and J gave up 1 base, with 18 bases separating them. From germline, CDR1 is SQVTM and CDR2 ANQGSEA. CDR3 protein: CSVAGPQWGGTDTQYF. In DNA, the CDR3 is TGCAGCGTTGCGGGGCCACAGTGGGGAGGCACAGATACGCAGTATTTT.

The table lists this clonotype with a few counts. CDR3 sequence reads: CASSLDPLYSYEQYF. CDR3 DNA: TGTGCCAGCAGCTTAGATCCACTGTACTCCTACGAGCAGTACTTC. The chain recombines TRBV11-2 with TRBJ2-7; D not resolved. The CDR3 loop spans 15 amino acids. The germline CDR1 and CDR2 sequences are SGHAT and FQNNGV. Between the trimmed V and J ends, which lost 0 bases and 0 bases, there was a span of 9 bases.

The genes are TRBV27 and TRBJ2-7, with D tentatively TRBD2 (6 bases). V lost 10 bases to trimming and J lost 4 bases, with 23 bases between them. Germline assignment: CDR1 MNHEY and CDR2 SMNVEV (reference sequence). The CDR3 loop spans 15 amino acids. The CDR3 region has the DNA TGTGCCACCCACCCGCGCGGAGGGATCTCATACGAGCAGTACTTC. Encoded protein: CATHPRGGISYEQYF.

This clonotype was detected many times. The CDR3 spells CASSLRPSDTQYF. Here the CDR3 DNA reads TGTGCCAGCAGCTTAAGACCATCGGATACGCAGTATTTT. The V gene is TRBV7-9, the J gene TRBJ2-3; no clear D. Trimming took off 2 bases at V and 6 bases at J, with 9 bases between the two ends. The CDR3 is made up of 13 amino acids. Germline CDR1 is SEHNR and CDR2 is FQNEAQ (reference sequence).

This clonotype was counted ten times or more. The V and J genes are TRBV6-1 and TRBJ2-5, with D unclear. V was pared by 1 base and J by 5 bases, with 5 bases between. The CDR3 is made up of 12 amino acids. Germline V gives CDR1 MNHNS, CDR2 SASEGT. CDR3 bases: TGTGCCAGCAGTGAAGGGGCGGAGACCCAGTACTTC. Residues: CASSEGAETQYF.

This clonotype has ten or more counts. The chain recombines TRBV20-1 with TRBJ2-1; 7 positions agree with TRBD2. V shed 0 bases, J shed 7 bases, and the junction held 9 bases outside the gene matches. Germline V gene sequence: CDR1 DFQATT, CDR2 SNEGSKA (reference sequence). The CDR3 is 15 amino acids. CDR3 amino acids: CSARDFAGARNEQFF. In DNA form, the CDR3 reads TGCAGTGCTAGAGATTTCGCGGGAGCGAGAAATGAGCAGTTCTTC.

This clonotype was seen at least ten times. The DNA of the CDR3 is TGTGCCAGCAGCTTAGCGGGACAAGTGAACACTGAAGCTTTCTTT. This sequence encodes CASSLAGQVNTEAFF. The chain has TRBV11-2 and TRBJ1-1; TRBD1 might be the D (6 bases). The CDR3 is made up of 15 amino acids. The V gene's germline CDR1 is SGHAT and CDR2 FQNNGV. V dropped 1 base and J dropped 0 bases, with 9 bases sitting between them. The variable domain in full, completed from reference TRBV11-2 and TRBJ1-1, reads EAGVAQSPRYKIIEKRQSVAFWCNPISGHATLYWYQQILGQGPKLLIQFQNNGVVDDSQLPKDRFSAERLKGVDSTLKIQPAKLEDSAVYLCASSLAGQVNTEAFFGQGTRLTVV.

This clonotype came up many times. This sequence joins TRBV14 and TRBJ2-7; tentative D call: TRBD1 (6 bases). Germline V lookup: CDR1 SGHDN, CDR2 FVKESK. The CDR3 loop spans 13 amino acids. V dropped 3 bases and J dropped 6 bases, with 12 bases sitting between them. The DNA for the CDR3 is TGTGCCAGCAGCCACCCCAACAGGGCCGAGCAGTACTTC. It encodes CASSHPNRAEQYF.

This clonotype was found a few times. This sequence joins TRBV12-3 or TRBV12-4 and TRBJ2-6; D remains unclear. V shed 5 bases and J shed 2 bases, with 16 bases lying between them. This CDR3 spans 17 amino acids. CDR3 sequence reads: CASSPPSGSAGANVLTF. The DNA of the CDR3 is TGTGCCAGCAGTCCCCCTTCTGGGTCCGCTGGGGCCAACGTCCTGACTTTC.

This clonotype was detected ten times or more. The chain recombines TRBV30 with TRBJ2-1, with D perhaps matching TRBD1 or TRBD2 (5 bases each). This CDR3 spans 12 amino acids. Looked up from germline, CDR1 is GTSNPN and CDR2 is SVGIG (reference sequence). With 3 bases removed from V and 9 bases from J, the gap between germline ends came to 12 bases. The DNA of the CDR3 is TGTGCCTGGAGGCTCAGGGAGTGTGAGCAGTTCTTC. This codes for CAWRLRECEQFF.

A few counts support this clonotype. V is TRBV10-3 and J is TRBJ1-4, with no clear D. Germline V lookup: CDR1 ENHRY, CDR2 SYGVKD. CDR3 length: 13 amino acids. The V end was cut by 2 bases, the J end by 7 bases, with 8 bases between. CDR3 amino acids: CAISEPTGEKLFF. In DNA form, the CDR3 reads TGTGCCATCAGTGAGCCAACGGGTGAAAAACTGTTTTTT.

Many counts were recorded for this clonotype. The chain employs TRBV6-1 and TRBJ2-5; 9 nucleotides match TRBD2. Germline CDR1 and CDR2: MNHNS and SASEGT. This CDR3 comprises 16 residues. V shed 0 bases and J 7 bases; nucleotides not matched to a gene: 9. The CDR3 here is CASSEAIQREEGTQYF. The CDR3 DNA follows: TGTGCCAGCAGTGAAGCCATCCAGCGGGAGGAGGGGACCCAGTACTTC.

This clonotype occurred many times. The DNA of the CDR3 is TGTGCCAGCAGTATCTCGGGACAGGGGATCCACGAGCAGTACTTC. This sequence encodes CASSISGQGIHEQYF. The chain recombines TRBV12-3 or TRBV12-4 with TRBJ2-7; 10 bases line up with TRBD1. This CDR3 region has 15 residues. With V trimmed by 5 bases and J by 5 bases, 9 bases remained unmatched.

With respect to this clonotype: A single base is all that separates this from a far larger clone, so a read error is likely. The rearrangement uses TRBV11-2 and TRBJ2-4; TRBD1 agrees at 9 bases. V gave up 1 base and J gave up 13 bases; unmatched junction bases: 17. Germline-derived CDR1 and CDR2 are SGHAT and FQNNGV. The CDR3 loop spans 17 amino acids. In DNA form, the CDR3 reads TGTGCCAGCAGCTTAGGTTTTACGGGACAGGGCTACAATGAGCAGTACTTC. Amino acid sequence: CASSLGFTGQGYNEQYF.